This TCR beta chain was captured by sequencing in a study of T-cell reconstitution after alpha-beta-depleted transplantation in children (dated by TCRdb to 2016 to 2018). Background for the entire study: Using TCR repertoire profiling, the study followed T-cell immune reconstitution in a quantitative way in children after TCRalphabeta/CD19-depleted allogeneic hematopoietic cell transplantation.

Of note for this clonotype: Its antigen is not yet known. The CDR3 end shows no conserved phenylalanine or tryptophan, and so a read error is likely.

The treatment or condition label, as the study defines it: allogeneic hematopoietic cell transplantation with graft depleted of TCRalphabeta T cells and CD19 B cells. The children who served as transplant recipients had been given grafts of TCRalphabeta/CD19-depleted allogeneic hematopoietic cells. General study outcomes and caveats: The apparently early alphabetaT-cell count recovery about two months after transplant was reportedly dependent on only several hundred rapidly expanded clones derived from non-depleted graft cells. In some patients, the high TCRbeta diversity seen at day 60 was put down to recipient T cells and intrathymic progenitors that had survived conditioning. The frequencies of hyperexpanded clones fell over the following months, and after one year, T-cell counts and TCRbeta diversity were mostly attributed to newly produced T cells.

The CDR3 has 15 residues if both end residues are counted. The read is trimmed to its CDR3 DNA, 45 bases read in frame from base 1. From the germline V gene (reference sequence), CDR1 is DFQATT and CDR2 is SNEGSKA. Trimmed from V: 2 bases; trimmed from J: 6 bases; junction bases lacking a gene match: 6. Library prep was done by PCR. These reads were obtained on an Illumina HiSeq 2500. Molecular barcoding was employed in the preparation of TCR libraries, with unique molecular identifiers being used to normalize TCRbeta repertoire quantification. The raw public reads went through TCRdb reprocessing: fastp at Q25, MiXCR clone calling, in-frame beta chains kept. Every entry covers one CDR3 protein and lists the most common genes and DNA from its rows. Here the sample has over 400,000 distinct CDR3 sequences; around two fifths occur a single time. The ten top clones hold 27% of the sample.

The sequence derives from a girl aged 2-15 years with aplastic anemia, due to receive a stem cell transplant. The sequenced sample was PBMCs, obtained before TCRalphabeta/CD19-depleted stem cell transplant. The V gene is TRBV20-1 and the J gene is TRBJ2-3, with 12 bases matching TRBD2. Here is the DNA: TGCAGTGCTAGACGTACTAGCGGGAGGCGGGATACGCAGTATATT. Translated, this is CSARRTSGRRDTQYI.